What follows are 20 T cell receptor beta chains derived from one specimen sequenced in a study of Tregs in tolerant kidney transplant recipients. The table came from immunoSEQ multiplex PCR; TCRdb's copy has only in-frame clones and leaves some out. The sample consists of around 98,000 clones, approximately 93% of them appearing once. The material sequenced was CD4+ T cells from blood, taken before the transplant. These receptors all come from a human donor who received a combined kidney and bone marrow transplant.

This chain connects TRBV18 to TRBJ2-7; 9 bases map to TRBD1. CDR3 length equals 15 residues. Trimming removed 3 bases from V and 3 bases from J; junction bases left unmatched: 6. Germline CDR1 reads KGHSH; CDR2 reads LQKENI. The CDR3 DNA reads as TGTGCCAGCTCACCCCCGACAGGGGGAAGCTACGAGCAGTACTTC. The encoded protein is CASSPPTGGSYEQYF.

Points on this clone: The sample has other DNA sequences that encode this CDR3 too. This sequence joins TRBV5-1 and TRBJ2-3, with unresolved D. V lost 0 bases, J lost 2 bases, and 13 bases lay in between. The CDR3 is 16 residues long. CDR1 is SGHRS and CDR2 is YFSETQ in the germline V gene. CDR3 DNA sequence: TGCGCCAGCAGCTTGGCCTTGGCGGCCTCCACAGATACGCAGTATTTT. This codes for CASSLALAASTDTQYF.

The chain joins TRBV7-3 to TRBJ2-1; 11 bases match TRBD2. Germline CDR1 and CDR2: SGHTA and FQGTGA. This CDR3 region has 16 residues. Losses at the gene ends were 4 bases for V and 2 bases for J; bases not matched to a gene: 4. The CDR3 DNA reads TGTGCCAGCAGCTCCTTAGCGGGAGGGGCCTACAATGAGCAGTTCTTC. It codes for CASSSLAGGAYNEQFF.

In DNA form, the CDR3 reads TGTGCCAGTACCGCGACAGGTCTCAGCTCCTACAATGAGCAGTTCTTC. It specifies CASTATGLSSYNEQFF. The chain uses TRBV19 and TRBJ2-1; possibly TRBD1 for D (6 bases). Germline CDR1 LNHDA, CDR2 SQIVND (reference sequence). The CDR3 has 16 amino acids. Trimming pared 7 bases from V and 0 bases from J, leaving 16 bases between.

The chain has TRBV4-2 and TRBJ2-5; 10 nucleotides align to TRBD2. V dropped 1 base and J dropped 2; count of bases not matched to a gene: 4. Germline CDR1 LGHNA, CDR2 YNFKEQ. The CDR3 is 16 amino acids. DNA of the CDR3: TGTGCCAGCAGCCAAGTTAGCGGGGGGCCGCAAGAGACCCAGTACTTC. The encoded protein is CASSQVSGGPQETQYF.

The chain is built from TRBV9 and TRBJ2-7; TRBD2 aligns across 10 bases. V shed 0 bases and J 0 bases; nucleotides not matched to a gene: 9. Germline CDR1 SGDLS, CDR2 YYNGEE. CDR3 length: 18 amino acids. CDR3 region: CASSVGLAGGMLSYEQYF. CDR3 nucleotide sequence: TGTGCCAGCAGCGTAGGGTTAGCGGGAGGCATGCTCTCCTACGAGCAGTACTTC.

The gene calls are TRBV29-1 and TRBJ1-1; D might be TRBD1 (5 bases). Deletions cut 2 bases from V and 4 bases from J, with 14 bases between. The length of the CDR3 is 14 residues. The V gene's germline CDR1 is SQVTM and CDR2 ANQGSEA. The CDR3, as DNA: TGCAGCGTTGAAAGAGCCCTCGGGGGCACTGAAGCTTTCTTT. Translating it yields CSVERALGGTEAFF. The full variable domain, completed using reference TRBV29-1 and TRBJ1-1, is SAVISQKPSRDICQRGTSLTIQCQVDSQVTMMFWYRQQPGQSLTLIATANQGSEATYESGFVIDKFPISRPNLTFSTLTVSNMSPEDSSIYLCSVERALGGTEAFFGQGTRLTVV.

The gene calls are TRBV4-1 and TRBJ2-5, with TRBD1 identical over 11 bases. The CDR3 runs 16 residues. The J segment lost 2 bases and the V segment lost 1 base, leaving 3 bases of the junction unmatched. CDR1 and CDR2 (germline): MGHRA, YSYEKL. The CDR3 nucleotides are TGCGCCAGCAGCCAAGGGGACAGGGGGGGACAAGAGACCCAGTACTTC. Protein sequence: CASSQGDRGGQETQYF.

This clone has a single count. The rearrangement links TRBV6-1 to TRBJ1-2; weak D call: TRBD1 (6 bases). This CDR3 contains 15 residues. Germline CDR1 reads MNHNS; CDR2 reads SASEGT. Deletions cut 2 bases from V and 4 bases from J, with 14 bases between. DNA of the CDR3: TGTGCCAGCAGTGAATCGGGGACAAACCTCTATGGCTACACCTTC. Protein product: CASSESGTNLYGYTF.

The chain carries TRBV28 and TRBJ1-1; 9 bases are a match to TRBD1. The CDR3 is 17 residues long. V trimming: 11 bases; J trimming: 4 bases; junction bases outside the gene matches: 20. CDR1 MDHEN and CDR2 SYDVKM come from the germline V gene. The CDR3 sequence is CALSAFGTGSFGTEAFF. As DNA, the CDR3 is TGTGCCCTCTCAGCGTTCGGGACAGGGTCTTTTGGCACTGAAGCTTTCTTT. The whole variable domain, remainder taken from reference TRBV28 and TRBJ1-1, is DVKVTQSSRYLVKRTGEKVFLECVQDMDHENMFWYRQDPGLGLRLIYFSYDVKMKEKGDIPEGYSVSREKKERFSLILESASTNQTSMYLCALSAFGTGSFGTEAFFGQGTRLTVV.

The V and J genes are TRBV7-2 and TRBJ1-2; 7 positions match TRBD1. The CDR3 has 15 residues. Germline V gene data show CDR1 as SGHTA and CDR2 as FQGNSA. The J segment lost 4 bases and the V segment lost 5 bases, leaving 10 bases of the junction unmatched. In DNA, the CDR3 is TGTGCCAGCAGCCTAAGGACAGGCGACCGCTATGGCTACACCTTC. This sequence encodes CASSLRTGDRYGYTF.

This clone was seen only once. The chain is built from TRBV18 and TRBJ2-7; TRBD2 matches at 9 bases. The CDR3 is 15 residues long. V lost 6 bases to trimming and J lost 2 bases; unmatched junction nucleotides: 8. The V gene's germline CDR1 is KGHSH and CDR2 LQKENI. The CDR3 nucleotides are TGTGCCAGCTCGAGGGGGGCTAGCGGGACCTACGAGCAGTACTTC. Translated, it gives CASSRGASGTYEQYF.

V usage is TRBV7-3 and J usage is TRBJ2-7, with a possible D match to TRBD2 (6 bases). Germline V gene lookup returns CDR1 SGHTA and CDR2 FQGTGA. Trimming shortened V by 6 bases and J by 1 base, and 13 bases separated the two germline ends. This CDR3 is 14 amino acids long. Written as DNA, the CDR3 is TGTGCCAGCAGTCCTAATAGCGGATCCTACGAGCAGTACTTC. Its translation is CASSPNSGSYEQYF. The whole variable domain, filled in from reference TRBV7-3 and TRBJ2-7, reads GAGVSQTPSNKVTEKGKYVELRCDPISGHTALYWYRQSLGQGPEFLIYFQGTGAADDSGLPNDRFFAVRPEGSVSTLKIQRTERGDSAVYLCASSPNSGSYEQYFGPGTRLTVT.

This sequence joins TRBV15 and TRBJ1-2; TRBD1 matches 8 bases. V gave up 0 bases and J gave up 7 bases; unmatched junction bases: 1. Looked up from germline, CDR1 is LNHNV and CDR2 is YYDKDF (reference sequence). The CDR3 has 13 amino acids. The CDR3 DNA reads as TGTGCCACCAGCAGAGACAGGGGGCTTGGCTACACCTTC. It is translated as CATSRDRGLGYTF.

CDR3 loop: CASSQDLYNEQFF. The CDR3 coding sequence is TGTGCCAGCAGCCAAGATCTCTACAATGAGCAGTTCTTC. The rearrangement joins TRBV14 to TRBJ2-1; no clear D gene. The CDR3 loop spans 13 amino acids. Trimming pared 0 bases from V and 3 bases from J, leaving 3 bases between. CDR1 is SGHDN and CDR2 is FVKESK in the germline V gene.

The V and J genes are TRBV6-6 and TRBJ2-5; the D gene is possibly TRBD1 (5 bases). Trimming removed 0 bases from V and 4 bases from J, with 9 bases in between. The CDR3 sequence is 14 residues long. The V gene's germline CDR1 is MNHNY and CDR2 SVGAGI (reference sequence). CDR3 residues: CASSYSKGLETQYF. The CDR3 DNA reads TGTGCCAGCAGTTACTCGAAGGGGCTAGAGACCCAGTACTTC.

This clone has more than one count but fewer than ten. The CDR3 here is CASSGWDRLYNEQFF. The CDR3 nucleotides are TGTGCCAGCAGTGGGTGGGACAGGCTCTACAATGAGCAGTTCTTC. The chain uses TRBV6-1 and TRBJ2-1; 8 bases map to TRBD1. This CDR3 has 15 residues. V gave up 4 bases and J gave up 3 bases; unmatched junction bases: 5. Germline CDR1 reads MNHNS; CDR2 reads SASEGT.

V and J are TRBV18 and TRBJ1-2, with D unclear. The CDR3 contains 18 residues. Per the germline V gene, CDR1 is KGHSH and CDR2 is LQKENI. V gave up 3 bases and J gave up 6 bases, with 26 bases separating them. The CDR3, as DNA: TGTGCCAGCTCACCGATTTCTTCCCCCGGTCCCACTAAGGATGGCTACACCTTC. It encodes CASSPISSPGPTKDGYTF.

This rearrangement joins TRBV4-2 to TRBJ2-2, with D perhaps matching TRBD2 (6 bases). Germline V lookup: CDR1 LGHNA, CDR2 YNFKEQ. The CDR3 has 15 residues. The V gene lost 4 bases and the J gene lost 2 bases, with 11 bases spanning the gap. The CDR3 DNA reads as TGTGCCAGCAGCCCGGGACTTCAAAACACCGGGGAGCTGTTTTTT. Its translation is CASSPGLQNTGELFF.

The CDR3: CASSPRQGWGNTIYF. CDR3 nucleotides: TGTGCCAGCAGCCCAAGACAGGGGTGGGGAAACACCATATATTTT. V usage is TRBV11-3 and J usage is TRBJ1-3, with TRBD1 matching 8 bases. The trim removed 5 bases at V and 4 bases at J, leaving 7 bases unmatched. The CDR3 runs to 15 residues. Germline CDR1 SGHNT, CDR2 YENEEA. Based on the CDR3 plus reference TRBV11-3 and TRBJ1-3, the full variable domain is EAGVVQSPRYKIIEKKQPVAFWCNPISGHNTLYWYLQNLGQGPELLIRYENEEAVDDSQLPKDRFSAERLKGVDSTLKIQPAELGDSAVYLCASSPRQGWGNTIYFGEGSWLTVV.